This T cell receptor beta chain was documented in a study of T cell changes during pregnancy in multiple sclerosis. Data came from immunoSEQ multiplex PCR; TCRdb stores just in-frame clones and leaves some out. The data contain about 44,000 clones, roughly 92% of them singletons. This CDR3 has 13 residues. Germline assignment: CDR1 GTSNPN and CDR2 SVGIG (reference sequence). Deletions cut 5 bases from V and 7 bases from J, with 14 bases between. This receptor was taken from a female donor with multiple sclerosis, enrolled in a pregnancy study. This sequence joins TRBV30 and TRBJ1-4, with a tentative D call TRBD1 (5 bases). Sequencing input: peripheral blood. The CDR3 region is CAWGGGNGEKLFF. CDR3 bases: TGTGCCTGGGGGGGAGGCAACGGTGAAAAACTGTTTTTT. The full variable domain, rest sourced from reference TRBV30 and TRBJ1-4, is SQTIHQWPATLVQPVGSPLSLECTVEGTSNPNLYWYRQAAGRGLQLLFYSVGIGQISSEVPQNLSASRPQDRQFILSSKKLLLSDSGFYLCAWGGGNGEKLFFGSGTQLSVL.